This entry is about one TCR beta chain. The sample is drawn from a study of T-cell memory formation after mild COVID-19. Overall study: The TCR clusters were mostly specific to one donor.

The V gene lost 6 bases and the J gene lost 2 bases, with 10 bases spanning the gap. The CDR3 runs to 13 residues. The 5'RACE method, run with constant-segment primers, produced TCR alpha and TCR beta cDNA libraries (carrying sample barcodes and UMIs). TCRdb reprocessed the 5' RACE reads via MiXCR and lists one record per CDR3 protein. The sample lists roughly 52,000 distinct CDR3 sequences, over 7.5% occurring once. Material: PBMCs or a T cell subset sorted from them (not recorded which). This chain connects TRBV12-3 or TRBV12-4 to TRBJ1-2; D remains ambiguous. This TCR was recovered from a man younger than 35 who had mild COVID-19 (a few samples of this study predate the infection). Cell type and time point are not known. In DNA, the CDR3 is TGTGCCAGCAGCCGGGAGTGGAACTATGGCTACACCTTC. This translates into CASSREWNYGYTF.